These 3 T cell receptor beta chains came from one sample sequenced in a study of T-cell memory formation after mild COVID-19. TCRdb re-analysed the 5' RACE reads in MiXCR, keeping a single row per CDR3 protein. The data hold 500,000 to 600,000 distinct CDR3 sequences, with roughly 18% observed a single time. The material sequenced was PBMCs or a T cell subset sorted from them (not recorded which). These TCRs come from an adult woman who had mild COVID-19 (a few samples of this study predate the infection). Cell type and time point are not known.

The chain recombines TRBV3-1 with TRBJ1-4, with D possibly matching TRBD1 (6 bases). CDR3 length: 15 residues. Germline V gives CDR1 LGHDT, CDR2 YNNKEL (reference sequence). Deletions cut 3 bases from V and 4 bases from J, with 12 bases between. The CDR3 sequence: CASSHGQRLNEKLFF. CDR3 sequence (DNA): TGTGCCAGCAGCCACGGACAGCGACTTAATGAAAAACTGTTTTTT.

The chain has TRBV13 and TRBJ2-3; 8 bases map to TRBD2. CDR3 length equals 18 residues. With 0 bases clipped from V and 3 bases from J, the junction kept 11 bases outside the gene matches. Germline V gene sequence: CDR1 PRHDT, CDR2 FYEKMQ (reference sequence). CDR3 in DNA: TGTGCCAGCAGCTTAGGCTCCGGGAGGGGTAGCGCAACAGATACGCAGTATTTT. Protein sequence: CASSLGSGRGSATDTQYF.

This clonotype was observed a few times. This chain connects TRBV10-3 to TRBJ1-1, with 7 bases matching TRBD1. Germline CDR1 ENHRY, CDR2 SYGVKD. This CDR3 spans 13 amino acids. Trimming cost V 5 bases and J 7 bases; bases outside gene matches: 7. The DNA of the CDR3 is TGTGCCATCAGTAGGACAGGCGATAGTGAAGCTTTCTTT. This encodes CAISRTGDSEAFF.